The 26 T cell receptor beta chains below were found in one sample sequenced in a study of blood T cells in healthy people across ages. A J-beta primer mix and a sample-barcoded 5' primer were used in a second PCR of about 7 to 11 cycles. TCRdb analysed the 5' RACE reads with MiXCR anew, one entry per CDR3 protein. The repertoire consists of 1.6 million or so distinct CDR3 sequences, with roughly a third occurring once and the leading ten covering about 11%. The specimen sequenced was blood. The receptors stem from a woman in her 30s in good health.

Of note for this clonotype: It may be a read error: a sequence one base away is much more abundant. This chain uses TRBV5-1 with TRBJ2-1; 9 nucleotides align to TRBD2. The ends lost 3 bases at V and 4 bases at J; junction bases unmatched: 5. Germline CDR1 reads SGHRS; CDR2 reads YFSETQ. The CDR3 spans 15 residues. CDR3 DNA: TGCGCCAGCAGCTGGTCGACTAGCGGATACAATGAGCAGTTCTTC. Its translation is CASSWSTSGYNEQFF.

V usage is TRBV20-1 and J usage is TRBJ1-3; a possible D gene is TRBD1 (6 bases). Germline loops: CDR1 DFQATT, CDR2 SNEGSKA (reference sequence). CDR3 length: 14 residues. Trimming removed 0 bases at V and 5 bases at J, with 11 bases between. The CDR3 DNA is TGCAGTGCTAGAGATCAGGGGCGCAGAAACACCATATATTTT. It encodes CSARDQGRRNTIYF.

The chain is built from TRBV6-1 and TRBJ2-1, with 8 bases identical to TRBD1. Germline trimming cut 3 bases from V and 6 bases from J; bases unmatched to any gene: 4. The length of the CDR3 is 14 residues. The V gene's germline CDR1 is MNHNS and CDR2 SASEGT. CDR3 nucleotides: TGTGCCAGCAGTGAGGACAGGGCAAGCAATGAGCAGTTCTTC. This encodes CASSEDRASNEQFF.

The table lists this clonotype with a few counts. The CDR3 reads CASSQDWGQAYNEQFF. CDR3 coding DNA: TGCGCCAGCAGCCAAGACTGGGGACAGGCCTACAATGAGCAGTTCTTC. The chain carries TRBV4-1 and TRBJ2-1, with TRBD1 matching over 8 bases. The V gene end was trimmed by 0 bases and the J gene end by 2 bases; junction bases not matched to a gene: 3. Germline V gene data show CDR1 as MGHRA and CDR2 as YSYEKL. The CDR3 consists of 16 residues.

The genes are TRBV16 and TRBJ2-7; D might be TRBD1 (5 bases). V lost 0 bases to trimming and J lost 6 bases, with 15 bases between them. From germline, CDR1 is KGHSY and CDR2 FQNENV. The CDR3 totals 15 residues. CDR3 loop: CASSQSIGSGIEQYF. The CDR3 DNA reads as TGTGCCAGCAGCCAATCGATTGGGTCAGGGATCGAGCAGTACTTC.

This clonotype came up many times. The rearrangement links TRBV9 to TRBJ2-1; 7 bases map to TRBD2. The junction had 10 bases not matched to a gene; V was cut back by 3 bases and J by 1 base. Germline values: CDR1 SGDLS, CDR2 YYNGEE. The CDR3 extends over 17 amino acids. CDR3 in amino acids: CASSAPRGDESYNEQFF. CDR3 sequence (DNA): TGTGCCAGCAGCGCCCCTCGGGGGGACGAATCCTACAATGAGCAGTTCTTC.

J is TRBJ1-2 and V is TRBV29-1; possible D gene TRBD1, 6 bases. Germline CDR1 reads SQVTM; CDR2 reads ANQGSEA. The CDR3 loop spans 14 amino acids. V lost 1 base and J 8 bases, leaving 17 bases between the germline ends. CDR3 in DNA: TGCAGCGTTGAAGGGGGGGCAGCCCCGGAAGGCTACACCTTC. Translation: CSVEGGAAPEGYTF.

This rearrangement joins TRBV5-1 to TRBJ1-1; a weak D match, TRBD1 (5 bases). The V gene lost 7 bases and the J gene lost 5 bases, with 15 bases spanning the gap. The CDR3 is 13 amino acids. From germline, CDR1 is SGHRS and CDR2 YFSETQ. DNA for the CDR3: TGCGCCAGCCGTCCGGGGCCATTGACTGAAGCTTTCTTT. It codes for CASRPGPLTEAFF.

For this clonotype: A clone one base away is much larger, so this may be a read error. This chain connects TRBV25-1 to TRBJ1-2; 9 bases are a match to TRBD1. The ends lost 6 bases at V and 2 bases at J; junction bases unmatched: 4. The CDR3 is 14 residues long. Germline V gene lookup returns CDR1 MGHDK and CDR2 SYGVNS. The CDR3 nucleotides are TGTGCCAGCAGGGCCGGGACAGGGAACTATGGCTACACCTTC. This encodes CASRAGTGNYGYTF.

This clonotype was counted many times. The J gene is TRBJ2-5, the V gene TRBV12-3 or TRBV12-4; a weak D match, TRBD2 (6 bases). CDR3 size: 12 residues. V was clipped by 5 bases and J by 3 bases, with 7 bases between them. The CDR3 DNA is TGTGCCAGCAGTCGGACTAAAGAGACCCAGTACTTC. As protein: CASSRTKETQYF.

This clonotype turned up a few times. The V and J genes are TRBV30 and TRBJ1-6; the D is unclear. This CDR3 region has 13 residues. CDR1 and CDR2 (germline): GTSNPN, SVGIG (reference sequence). The V and J ends lost 4 bases and 8 bases respectively, with 12 bases between them. The CDR3 reads CAWTVDWDSPLHF. The CDR3 DNA reads TGTGCCTGGACGGTCGATTGGGATTCACCCCTCCACTTT. Combining the CDR3 with reference TRBV30 and TRBJ1-6 gives the whole variable domain SQTIHQWPATLVQPVGSPLSLECTVEGTSNPNLYWYRQAAGRGLQLLFYSVGIGQISSEVPQNLSASRPQDRQFILSSKKLLLSDSGFYLCAWTVDWDSPLHFGNGTRLTVT.

The chain links TRBV29-1 to TRBJ1-2; TRBD1 is a possible D gene (5 bases). CDR3 length: 13 residues. The V end was cut by 6 bases, the J end by 0 bases, with 11 bases between. Per the germline V gene, CDR1 is SQVTM and CDR2 is ANQGSEA. In DNA form, the CDR3 reads TGCAGCGTGGTAGGGGAGGCTAACTATGGCTACACCTTC. The encoded protein is CSVVGEANYGYTF.

This clonotype occurred a few times. The chain links TRBV5-6 to TRBJ1-2; 7 nucleotides align to TRBD1. After removal of 3 bases from V and 8 bases from J, the junction contained 4 bases not matched to a gene. This CDR3 has 12 amino acids. Germline loops: CDR1 SGHDT, CDR2 YYEEEE. CDR3 nucleotide sequence: TGTGCCAGCAGCTCAAACAGGGGCGGCTACACCTTC. As protein: CASSSNRGGYTF.

This clonotype occurred many times. V is TRBV7-2 and J is TRBJ2-1, with 7 positions matching TRBD1. The V and J ends lost 5 bases and 0 bases, in that order; junction bases with no gene match: 19. This CDR3 is built from 20 residues. Germline CDR1 SGHTA, CDR2 FQGNSA. Written as DNA, the CDR3 is TGTGCCAGCAGCACACCTTTCCGGGACAGACTATTGAGCTCCTACAATGAGCAGTTCTTC. Residues: CASSTPFRDRLLSSYNEQFF.

The chain couples TRBV7-8 to TRBJ2-3; TRBD1 aligns across 7 bases. Germline loops: CDR1 SGHVS, CDR2 FQNEAQ. The CDR3 is made up of 16 amino acids. V dropped 3 bases and J dropped 1; count of bases not matched to a gene: 7. CDR3 bases: TGTGCCAGCAGCTTTAACGGACAGGCGCGCACAGATACGCAGTATTTT. Translating it yields CASSFNGQARTDTQYF.

Comment on this clonotype: Sequence at one end of the junction differs from germline and may be a read error. The V and J genes are TRBV27 and TRBJ2-1; D unclear. The CDR3 is 13 amino acids. The V gene's germline CDR1 is MNHEY and CDR2 SMNVEV (reference sequence). The CDR3 region is CACSLSLFHEQFF. The CDR3 DNA reads TGTGCCTGCAGTTTATCACTGTTCCATGAGCAGTTCTTC.

This clonotype was picked up a small number of times. This chain joins TRBV7-3 and TRBJ2-1; 8 bases match TRBD2. The CDR3 is 14 residues long. Germline V CDR1 and CDR2: SGHTA, FQGTGA. Trimming removed 3 bases from V and 6 bases from J; junction bases left unmatched: 4. The CDR3 DNA sequence: TGTGCCAGCAGCTTTGGCGGGGGGCCCAATGAGCAGTTCTTC. This sequence encodes CASSFGGGPNEQFF.

This clonotype was seen a few times. The chain uses TRBV19 and TRBJ2-7; tentatively, D is TRBD1 or TRBD2 (6 bases each). The germline V gene has CDR1 LNHDA and CDR2 SQIVND (reference sequence). V lost 5 bases and J 5 bases, leaving 13 bases between the germline ends. The CDR3 contains 13 residues. The CDR3 sequence: CASSGPGADEQYF. The CDR3, as DNA: TGTGCCAGTAGTGGACCGGGGGCAGACGAGCAGTACTTC.

This clonotype was detected only a few times. This chain joins TRBV4-1 and TRBJ2-7, with 8 bases lining up with TRBD1. Trimming removed 3 bases from V and 3 bases from J; junction bases left unmatched: 7. The CDR3 is 15 amino acids. Germline V CDR1 and CDR2: MGHRA, YSYEKL. The CDR3 DNA reads TGCGCCAGCAGCCATCCGGGACAGGAGATCTACGAGCAGTACTTC. It is translated as CASSHPGQEIYEQYF.

This clonotype was seen a few times. The V call is TRBV7-9, the J call TRBJ2-3; the match to TRBD2 covers 10 bases. Trimming cost V 6 bases and J 4 bases; bases outside gene matches: 10. The CDR3 has 16 residues. The germline V gene encodes CDR1 SEHNR and CDR2 FQNEAQ (reference sequence). CDR3 nucleotides: TGTGCCAGCAGGCGGAATCAAGCGGGAGGGTCAGATACGCAGTATTTT. Amino acid sequence: CASRRNQAGGSDTQYF. Using reference TRBV7-9 and TRBJ2-3 for the parts outside the CDR3, the full variable domain is DTGVSQNPRHKITKRGQNVTFRCDPISEHNRLYWYRQTLGQGPEFLTYFQNEAQLEKSRLLSDRFSAERPKGSFSTLEIQRTEQGDSAMYLCASRRNQAGGSDTQYFGPGTRLTVL.

V gene TRBV7-9 combines with J gene TRBJ1-5; no firm D call. Trimming cost V 3 bases and J 11 bases, with 14 bases left between them. CDR1 and CDR2 from the germline V gene are SEHNR and FQNEAQ (reference sequence). The CDR3 loop spans 13 amino acids. The CDR3 region has the DNA TGTGCCAGCAGCTTCGACGAAGGACGGACCCAGCATTTT. Residues: CASSFDEGRTQHF. The full variable domain, in which reference TRBV7-9 and TRBJ1-5 provide the parts outside the CDR3, is DTGVSQNPRHKITKRGQNVTFRCDPISEHNRLYWYRQTLGQGPEFLTYFQNEAQLEKSRLLSDRFSAERPKGSFSTLEIQRTEQGDSAMYLCASSFDEGRTQHFGDGTRLSIL.

Turning to this clonotype: One end of the junction varies from germline; a read error may be responsible. CDR3 sequence: CASSQDGSYDYTF. CDR3 DNA: TGTGCCAGCAGCCAAGATGGGAGCTATGACTACACCTTC. The V and J genes are TRBV3-1 and TRBJ1-2, with no clear D. The CDR3 runs to 13 residues. Germline CDR1 LGHDT, CDR2 YNNKEL (reference sequence).

This clonotype was seen repeatedly, ten times or more. The chain is built from TRBV12-3 or TRBV12-4 and TRBJ2-7; 7 positions agree with TRBD1. The CDR3 extends over 13 amino acids. Trimming took 10 bases from V and 3 from J; bases not matched to a gene: 9. The CDR3 coding sequence is TGTGCCACCGGCCAGGGACAGCACTACGAGCAGTACTTC. Protein sequence: CATGQGQHYEQYF.

With regard to this clonotype: A read error may account for a junction end that differs from germline. The chain has TRBV20-1 and TRBJ2-1, with D tentatively TRBD2 (6 bases). Germline assignment: CDR1 DFQATT and CDR2 SNEGSKA (reference sequence). The CDR3 is 15 amino acids. The CDR3 sequence is CSAREISGFYNEQCF. CDR3 DNA: TGCAGTGCTAGAGAGATTAGCGGTTTCTACAATGAGCAGTGCTTC.

This clonotype has ten or more counts. For the CDR3, the DNA is TGCAGTGCCCCAGCCTTGGACATCAACAATGAGCAGTTCTTC. Encoded protein: CSAPALDINNEQFF. V is TRBV20-1 and J is TRBJ2-1; tentative D call: TRBD1 (5 bases). The CDR3 is made up of 14 amino acids. V was shortened by 6 bases and J by 5 bases, with 17 bases between the two germline ends. Per germline, CDR1 DFQATT and CDR2 SNEGSKA (reference sequence).

This clonotype was observed at least ten times. The chain has TRBV29-1 and TRBJ2-7; D is unclear. Germline V gives CDR1 SQVTM, CDR2 ANQGSEA. The CDR3 totals 13 residues. V lost 4 bases, J lost 5 bases, and 15 bases lay in between. The CDR3 DNA reads as TGCAGCGTTGGAGAGTGGTCAGGTAACGAGCAGTACTTC. Translation gives CSVGEWSGNEQYF.